The 3 T cell receptor beta chains below were found in one sample sequenced in a study of blood T cell repertoires in COVID-19. Some clones are missing from TCRdb's copy, which holds only in-frame ones; the method was immunoSEQ multiplex PCR. The table lists fewer than 120,000 clones, less than 75% of them singletons. What was sequenced was peripheral blood. These receptors were obtained from a woman aged 55-70 years with acute or convalescent COVID-19.

Remarks on this clone: Its ends do not fully match the called genes, so a read error is possible. The chain couples TRBV29-1 to TRBJ1-2, with a tentative D call TRBD1 (6 bases). Germline loops: CDR1 SQVTM, CDR2 ANQGSEA. The CDR3 length is 13 residues. As DNA, the CDR3 is TGCAGCGTTTTTGGGGAAATAGACAGGAAACAATCCTTC. As protein: CSVFGEIDRKQSF.

The chain is built from TRBV7-9 and TRBJ1-2; 7 bases are a match to TRBD1. The CDR3 has 14 amino acids. The ends lost 5 bases at V and 8 bases at J; junction bases unmatched: 11. Per the germline V gene, CDR1 is SEHNR and CDR2 is FQNEAQ (reference sequence). The CDR3 bases are TGTGCCAGCAGCGGCGGGTGGCAGGGGGGCGGCTACACCTTC. It encodes CASSGGWQGGGYTF.

The V call is TRBV28, the J call TRBJ1-6; D perhaps matches TRBD1 (5 bases). CDR1 and CDR2 (germline): MDHEN, SYDVKM. CDR3 length: 15 amino acids. Trimming left V 2 bases short and J 12 bases short, with 17 bases between. CDR3 sequence: CASSLISTGGQPLHF. CDR3 nucleotides: TGTGCCAGCAGTTTAATATCCACGGGGGGTCAACCCCTCCACTTT.